Each of the 3 T cell receptor beta chains below was sequenced from the same sample in a study of T cell repertoires in aging, cancer and after chemotherapy. Rearranged V-D-J TRB sequences were amplified with a mixed TRB-A/B primer pool. From the multiplex PCR reads, TCRdb called clonotypes with MiXCR, one entry per CDR3 protein. The sample shows around 10,000 distinct CDR3 sequences, under 40% of them seen only once. Amplification of TCR beta used genomic DNA extracted from peripheral blood. Material: blood. Receptor source: a human donor in good health.

This clonotype has just a few counts. The rearrangement joins TRBV6-5 to TRBJ1-6; TRBD1 matches 9 bases. The V gene end was trimmed by 6 bases and the J gene end by 8 bases; junction bases not matched to a gene: 8. CDR1 and CDR2 (germline): MNHEY, SVGAGI. The CDR3 spans 15 residues. Here the CDR3 DNA reads TGTGCCAGCAGCGTAACAGGGGGCGAGGATTCACCCCTCCACTTT. It encodes CASSVTGGEDSPLHF.

CDR3 amino acids: CAGQGLAGRETQYF. As DNA, the CDR3 is TGTGCCGGCCAAGGGCTAGCGGGACGAGAGACCCAGTACTTC. V is TRBV30 and J is TRBJ2-5, with 9 bases aligning to TRBD2. J lost 4 bases, V lost 8 bases, and 11 bases had no gene match. The CDR3 extends over 14 amino acids. Per the germline V gene, CDR1 is GTSNPN and CDR2 is SVGIG (reference sequence).

This clonotype was counted a few times. This chain connects TRBV5-3 to TRBJ2-1; D ambiguous. TRBV5-3 is identified as an open reading frame with a role that is uncertain. This CDR3 spans 19 amino acids. With 4 bases removed from V and 0 bases from J, the gap between germline ends came to 23 bases. The CDR3 is CARSPGDWDPESSYNEQFF. CDR3 sequence (DNA): TGTGCCAGAAGCCCCGGCGACTGGGATCCGGAAAGCTCCTACAATGAGCAGTTCTTC.